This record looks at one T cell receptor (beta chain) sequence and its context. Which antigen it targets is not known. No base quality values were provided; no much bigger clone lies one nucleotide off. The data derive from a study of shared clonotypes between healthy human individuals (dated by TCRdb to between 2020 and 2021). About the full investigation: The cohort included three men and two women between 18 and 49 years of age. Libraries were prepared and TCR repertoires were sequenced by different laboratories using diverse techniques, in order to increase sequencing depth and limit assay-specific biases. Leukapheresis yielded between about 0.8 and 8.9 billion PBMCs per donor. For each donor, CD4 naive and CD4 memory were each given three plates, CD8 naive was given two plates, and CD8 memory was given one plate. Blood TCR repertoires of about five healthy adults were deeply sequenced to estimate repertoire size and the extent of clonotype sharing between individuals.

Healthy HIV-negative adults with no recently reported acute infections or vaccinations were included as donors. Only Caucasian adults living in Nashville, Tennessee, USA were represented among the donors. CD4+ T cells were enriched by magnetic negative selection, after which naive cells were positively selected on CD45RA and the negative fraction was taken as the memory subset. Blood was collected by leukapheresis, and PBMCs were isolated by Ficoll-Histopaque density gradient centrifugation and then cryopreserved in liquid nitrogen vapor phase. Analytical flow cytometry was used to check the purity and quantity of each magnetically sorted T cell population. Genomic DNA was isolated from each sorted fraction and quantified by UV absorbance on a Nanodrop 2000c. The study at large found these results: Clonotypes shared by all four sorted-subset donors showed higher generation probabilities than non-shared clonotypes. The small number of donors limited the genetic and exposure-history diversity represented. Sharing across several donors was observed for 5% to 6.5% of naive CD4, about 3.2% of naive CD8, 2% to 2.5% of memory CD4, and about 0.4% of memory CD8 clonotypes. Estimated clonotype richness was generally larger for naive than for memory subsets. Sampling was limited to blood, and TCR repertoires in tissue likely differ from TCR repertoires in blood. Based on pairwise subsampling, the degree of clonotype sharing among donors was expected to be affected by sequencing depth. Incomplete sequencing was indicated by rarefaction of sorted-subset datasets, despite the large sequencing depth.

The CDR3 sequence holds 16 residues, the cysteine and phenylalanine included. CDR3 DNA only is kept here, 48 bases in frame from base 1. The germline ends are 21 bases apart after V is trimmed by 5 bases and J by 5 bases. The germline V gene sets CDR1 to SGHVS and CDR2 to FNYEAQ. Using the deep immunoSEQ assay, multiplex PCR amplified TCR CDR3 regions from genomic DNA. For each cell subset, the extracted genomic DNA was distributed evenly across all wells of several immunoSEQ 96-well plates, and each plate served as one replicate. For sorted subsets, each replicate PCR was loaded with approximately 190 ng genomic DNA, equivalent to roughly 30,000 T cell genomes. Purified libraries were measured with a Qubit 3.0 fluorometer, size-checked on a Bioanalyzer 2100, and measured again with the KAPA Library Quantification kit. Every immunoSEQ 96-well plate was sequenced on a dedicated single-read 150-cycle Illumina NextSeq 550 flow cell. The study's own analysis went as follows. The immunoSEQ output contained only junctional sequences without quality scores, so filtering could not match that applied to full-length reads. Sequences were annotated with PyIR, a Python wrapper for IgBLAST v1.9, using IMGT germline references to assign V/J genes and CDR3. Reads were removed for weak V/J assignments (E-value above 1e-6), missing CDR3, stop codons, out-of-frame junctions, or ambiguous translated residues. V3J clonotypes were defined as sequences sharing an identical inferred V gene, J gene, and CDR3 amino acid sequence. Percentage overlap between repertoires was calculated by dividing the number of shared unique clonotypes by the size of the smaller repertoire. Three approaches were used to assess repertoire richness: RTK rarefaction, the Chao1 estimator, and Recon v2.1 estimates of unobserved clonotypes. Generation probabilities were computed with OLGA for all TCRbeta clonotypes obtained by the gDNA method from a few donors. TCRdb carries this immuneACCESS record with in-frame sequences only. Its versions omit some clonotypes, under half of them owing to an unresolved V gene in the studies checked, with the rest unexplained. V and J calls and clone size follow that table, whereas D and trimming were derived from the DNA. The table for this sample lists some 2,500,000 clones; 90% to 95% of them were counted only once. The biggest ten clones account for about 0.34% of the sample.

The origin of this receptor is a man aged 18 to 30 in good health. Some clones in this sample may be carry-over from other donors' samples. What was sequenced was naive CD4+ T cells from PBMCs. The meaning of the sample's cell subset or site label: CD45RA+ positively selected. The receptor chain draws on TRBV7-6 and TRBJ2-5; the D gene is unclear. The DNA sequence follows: TGTGCCAGCAGCCGTCCAGTATCCACCCAAGGGGAGACCCAGTACTTC. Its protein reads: CASSRPVSTQGETQYF.